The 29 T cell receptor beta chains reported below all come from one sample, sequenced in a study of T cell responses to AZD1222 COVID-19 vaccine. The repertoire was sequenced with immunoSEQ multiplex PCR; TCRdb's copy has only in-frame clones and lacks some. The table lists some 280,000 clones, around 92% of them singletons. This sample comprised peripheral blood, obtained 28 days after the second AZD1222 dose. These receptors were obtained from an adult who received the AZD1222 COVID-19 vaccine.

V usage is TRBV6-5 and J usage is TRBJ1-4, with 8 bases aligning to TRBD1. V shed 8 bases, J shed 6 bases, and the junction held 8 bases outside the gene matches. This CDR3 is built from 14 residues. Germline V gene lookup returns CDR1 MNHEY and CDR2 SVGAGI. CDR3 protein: CASGTGTGYEKLFF. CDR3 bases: TGTGCCAGCGGAACCGGGACAGGTTATGAAAAACTGTTTTTT.

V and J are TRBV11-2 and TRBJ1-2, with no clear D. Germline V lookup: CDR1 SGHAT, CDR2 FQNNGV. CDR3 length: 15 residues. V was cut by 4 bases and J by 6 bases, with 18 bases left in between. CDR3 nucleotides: TGTGCCAGCAGCTCGCCCCGGGCGAACGTGCATGGCTACACCTTC. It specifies CASSSPRANVHGYTF. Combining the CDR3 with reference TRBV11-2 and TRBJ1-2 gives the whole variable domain EAGVAQSPRYKIIEKRQSVAFWCNPISGHATLYWYQQILGQGPKLLIQFQNNGVVDDSQLPKDRFSAERLKGVDSTLKIQPAKLEDSAVYLCASSSPRANVHGYTFGSGTRLTVV.

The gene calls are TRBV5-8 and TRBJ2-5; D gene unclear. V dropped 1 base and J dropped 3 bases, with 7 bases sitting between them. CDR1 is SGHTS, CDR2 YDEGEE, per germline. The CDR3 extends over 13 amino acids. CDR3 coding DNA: TGTGCCAGCAGCTTGACAGTAAAAGAGACCCAGTACTTC. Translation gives CASSLTVKETQYF.

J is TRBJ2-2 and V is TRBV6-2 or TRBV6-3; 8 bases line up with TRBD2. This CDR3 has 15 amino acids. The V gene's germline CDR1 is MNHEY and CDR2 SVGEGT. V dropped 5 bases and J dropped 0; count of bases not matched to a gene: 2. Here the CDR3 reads CASSETSANTGELFF. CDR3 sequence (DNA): TGTGCCAGCAGTGAGACTAGCGCGAACACCGGGGAGCTGTTTTTT.

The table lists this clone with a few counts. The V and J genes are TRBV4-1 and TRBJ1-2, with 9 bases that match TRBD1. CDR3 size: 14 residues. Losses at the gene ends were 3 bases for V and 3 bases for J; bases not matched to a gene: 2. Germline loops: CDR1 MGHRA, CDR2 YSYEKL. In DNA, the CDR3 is TGCGCCAGCAGCCATACAGGGGGCGACTATGGCTACACCTTC. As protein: CASSHTGGDYGYTF.

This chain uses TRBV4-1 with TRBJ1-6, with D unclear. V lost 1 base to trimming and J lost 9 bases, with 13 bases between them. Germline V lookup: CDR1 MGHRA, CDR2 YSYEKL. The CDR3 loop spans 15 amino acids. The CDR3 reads CASSQGSKGFSPLHF. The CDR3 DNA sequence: TGCGCCAGCAGCCAAGGGTCTAAGGGTTTTTCACCCCTCCACTTT.

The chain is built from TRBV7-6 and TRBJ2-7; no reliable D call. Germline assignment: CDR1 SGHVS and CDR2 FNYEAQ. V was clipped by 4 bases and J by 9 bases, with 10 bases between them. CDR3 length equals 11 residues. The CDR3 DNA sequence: TGTGCCAGCAGCTCCATGGGTGGGCAGTACTTC. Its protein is CASSSMGGQYF. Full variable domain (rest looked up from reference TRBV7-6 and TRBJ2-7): GAGVSQSPRYKVTKRGQDVALRCDPISGHVSLYWYRQALGQGPEFLTYFNYEAQQDKSGLPNDRFSAERPEGSISTLTIQRTEQRDSAMYRCASSSMGGQYFGPGTRLTVT.

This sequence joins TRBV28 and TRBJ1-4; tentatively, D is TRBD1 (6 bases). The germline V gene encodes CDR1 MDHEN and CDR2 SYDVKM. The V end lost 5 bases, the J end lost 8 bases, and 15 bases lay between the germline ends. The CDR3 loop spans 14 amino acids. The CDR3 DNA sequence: TGTGCCAGCAGTGCAACAGGGAGGGAGGAAAAACTGTTTTTT. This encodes CASSATGREEKLFF.

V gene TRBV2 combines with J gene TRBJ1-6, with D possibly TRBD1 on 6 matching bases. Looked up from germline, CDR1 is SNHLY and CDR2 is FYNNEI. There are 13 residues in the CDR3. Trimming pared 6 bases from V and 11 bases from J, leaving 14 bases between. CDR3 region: CASRPNPGAPLHF. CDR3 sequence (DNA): TGTGCCAGCAGACCCAATCCAGGGGCACCCCTCCACTTT.

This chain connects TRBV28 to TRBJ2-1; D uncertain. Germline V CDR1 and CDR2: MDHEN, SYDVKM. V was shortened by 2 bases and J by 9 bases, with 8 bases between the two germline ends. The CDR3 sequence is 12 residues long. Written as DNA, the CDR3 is TGTGCCAGCAGTTTACGGCGGCCTGAGCAGTTCTTC. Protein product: CASSLRRPEQFF.

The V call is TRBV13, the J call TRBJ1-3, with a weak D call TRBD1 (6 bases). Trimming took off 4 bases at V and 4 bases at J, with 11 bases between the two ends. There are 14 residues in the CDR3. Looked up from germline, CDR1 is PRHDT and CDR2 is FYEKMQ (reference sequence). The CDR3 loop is CASSSSGVGNTIYF. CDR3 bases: TGTGCCAGCAGCTCCTCAGGGGTGGGAAACACCATATATTTT.

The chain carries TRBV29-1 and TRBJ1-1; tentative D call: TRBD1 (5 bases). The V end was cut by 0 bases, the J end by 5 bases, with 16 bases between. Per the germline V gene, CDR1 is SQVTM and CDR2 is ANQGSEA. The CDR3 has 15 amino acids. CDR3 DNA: TGCAGCGTTGAAGATCTTGGGACCACGGAGACTGAAGCTTTCTTT. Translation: CSVEDLGTTETEAFF.

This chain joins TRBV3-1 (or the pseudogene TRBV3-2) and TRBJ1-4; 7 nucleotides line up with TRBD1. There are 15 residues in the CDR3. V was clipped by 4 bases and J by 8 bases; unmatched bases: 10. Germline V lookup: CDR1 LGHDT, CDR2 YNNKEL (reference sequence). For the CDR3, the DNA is TGTGCCAGCAGCCTTCGTACAGGGGAGCGAGAAAAACTGTTTTTT. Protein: CASSLRTGEREKLFF.

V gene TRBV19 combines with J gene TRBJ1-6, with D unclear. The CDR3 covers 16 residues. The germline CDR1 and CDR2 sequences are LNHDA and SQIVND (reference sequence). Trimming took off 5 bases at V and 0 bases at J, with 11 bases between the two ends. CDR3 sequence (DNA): TGTGCCAGTAGTCCTTCGGGGAGCTCCTATAATTCACCCCTCCACTTT. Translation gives CASSPSGSSYNSPLHF.

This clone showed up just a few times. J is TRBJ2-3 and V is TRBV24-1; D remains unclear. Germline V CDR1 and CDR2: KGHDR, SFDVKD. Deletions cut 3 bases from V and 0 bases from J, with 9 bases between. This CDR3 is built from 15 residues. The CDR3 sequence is CATSDVVPSTDTQYF. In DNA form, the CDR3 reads TGTGCCACCAGTGATGTGGTCCCTAGCACAGATACGCAGTATTTT.

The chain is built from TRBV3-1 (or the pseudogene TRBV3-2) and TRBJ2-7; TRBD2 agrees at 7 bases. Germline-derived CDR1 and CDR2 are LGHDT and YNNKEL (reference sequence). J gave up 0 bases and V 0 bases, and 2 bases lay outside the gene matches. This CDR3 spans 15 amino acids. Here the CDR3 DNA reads TGTGCCAGCAGCCAAGAGGGGGGGAGCTCCTACGAGCAGTACTTC. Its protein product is CASSQEGGSSYEQYF.

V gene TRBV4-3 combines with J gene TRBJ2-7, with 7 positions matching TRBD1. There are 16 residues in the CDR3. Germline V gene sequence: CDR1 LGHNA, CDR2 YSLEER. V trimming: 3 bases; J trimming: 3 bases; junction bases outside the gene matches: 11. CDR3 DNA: TGCGCCAGCAGCCAGGAGGAAACAGGGGCCTTCTACGAGCAGTACTTC. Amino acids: CASSQEETGAFYEQYF.

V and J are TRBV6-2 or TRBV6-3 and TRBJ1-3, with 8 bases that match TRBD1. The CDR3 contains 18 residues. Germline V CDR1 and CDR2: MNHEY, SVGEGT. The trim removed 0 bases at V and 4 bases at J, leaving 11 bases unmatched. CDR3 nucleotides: TGTGCCAGCAGTTACTCCAGGCGGACAGGGAAAAACGGAAACACCATATATTTT. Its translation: CASSYSRRTGKNGNTIYF.

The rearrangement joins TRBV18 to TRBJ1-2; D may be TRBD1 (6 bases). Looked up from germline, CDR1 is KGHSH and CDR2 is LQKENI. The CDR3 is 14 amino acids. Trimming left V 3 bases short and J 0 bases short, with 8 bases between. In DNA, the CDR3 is TGTGCCAGCTCACCTGGGACACCTAACTATGGCTACACCTTC. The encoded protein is CASSPGTPNYGYTF.

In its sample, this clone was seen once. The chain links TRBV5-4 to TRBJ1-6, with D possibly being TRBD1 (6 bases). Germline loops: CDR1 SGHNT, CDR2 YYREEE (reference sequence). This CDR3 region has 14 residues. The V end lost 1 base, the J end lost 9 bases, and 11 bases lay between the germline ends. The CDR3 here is CASSLSRGASPLHF. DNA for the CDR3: TGTGCCAGCAGCTTGAGTCGGGGGGCTTCACCCCTCCACTTT.

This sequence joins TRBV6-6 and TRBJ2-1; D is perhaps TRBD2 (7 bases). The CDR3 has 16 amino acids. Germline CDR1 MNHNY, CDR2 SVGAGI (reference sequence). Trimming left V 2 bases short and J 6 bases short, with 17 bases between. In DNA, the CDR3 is TGTGCCAGCAGTTACGTGGCGGGGGCTGTGCTCAATGAGCAGTTCTTC. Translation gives CASSYVAGAVLNEQFF.

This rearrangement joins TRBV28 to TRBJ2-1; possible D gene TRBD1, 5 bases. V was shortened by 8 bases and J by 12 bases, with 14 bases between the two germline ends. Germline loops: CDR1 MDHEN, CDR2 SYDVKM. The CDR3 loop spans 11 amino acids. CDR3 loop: CASQGSGLQFF. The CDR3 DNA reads TGTGCCAGCCAAGGGTCAGGGTTGCAGTTCTTC.

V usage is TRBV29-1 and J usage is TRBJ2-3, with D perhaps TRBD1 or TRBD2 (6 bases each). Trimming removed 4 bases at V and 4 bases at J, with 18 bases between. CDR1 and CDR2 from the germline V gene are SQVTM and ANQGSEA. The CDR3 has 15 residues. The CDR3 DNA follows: TGCAGCGTTGGGGGACGGGGGACACTGGCAGATACGCAGTATTTT. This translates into CSVGGRGTLADTQYF.

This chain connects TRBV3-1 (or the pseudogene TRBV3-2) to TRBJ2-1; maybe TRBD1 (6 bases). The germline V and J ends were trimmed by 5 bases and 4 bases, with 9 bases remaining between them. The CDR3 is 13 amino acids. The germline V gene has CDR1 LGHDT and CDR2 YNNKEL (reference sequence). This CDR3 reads CASSGGRYNEQFF. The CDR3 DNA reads TGTGCCAGCAGCGGGGGCCGTTACAATGAGCAGTTCTTC.

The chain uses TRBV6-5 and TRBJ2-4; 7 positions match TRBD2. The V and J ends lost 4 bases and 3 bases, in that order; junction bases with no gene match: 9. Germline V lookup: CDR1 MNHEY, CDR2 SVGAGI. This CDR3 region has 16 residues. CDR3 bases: TGTGCCAGCAGTTGGGGCGGCAGGGAGGGCAAAAACATTCAGTACTTC. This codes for CASSWGGREGKNIQYF.

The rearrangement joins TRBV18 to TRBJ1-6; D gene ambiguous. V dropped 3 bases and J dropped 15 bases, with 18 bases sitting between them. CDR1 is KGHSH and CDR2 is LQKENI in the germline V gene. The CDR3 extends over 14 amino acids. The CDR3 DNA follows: TGTGCCAGCTCACCCCGGACCGACGGAGGAGTCCTCCACTTT. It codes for CASSPRTDGGVLHF.

In DNA form, the CDR3 reads TGCGCCAGCAGTGAAGACAGGAACTATGGCTACACCTTC. It specifies CASSEDRNYGYTF. The chain carries TRBV10-1 and TRBJ1-2; weak D call: TRBD1 (6 bases). The germline V gene has CDR1 WNHNN and CDR2 SYGVQD (reference sequence). Between the trimmed V and J ends, which lost 3 bases and 2 bases, there was a span of 7 bases. The CDR3 runs 13 residues.

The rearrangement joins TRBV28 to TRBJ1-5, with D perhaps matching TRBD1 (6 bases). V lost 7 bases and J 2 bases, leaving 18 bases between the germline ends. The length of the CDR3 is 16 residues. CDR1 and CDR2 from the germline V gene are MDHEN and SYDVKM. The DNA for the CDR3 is TGTGCCAGCAACCCCGGGGGGGGGCGAGGCAATCAGCCCCAGCATTTT. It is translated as CASNPGGGRGNQPQHF.

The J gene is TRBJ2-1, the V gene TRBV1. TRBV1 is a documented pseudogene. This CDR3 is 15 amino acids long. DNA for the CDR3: TGCACCAGCAGCCTCACCGCCGGGCCTCACAATGAGCAGTTCTTC. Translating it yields CTSSLTAGPHNEQFF.